Presented here are 28 T cell receptor beta chains from one specimen sequenced in a study of beta chain features in type 1 diabetes. Every isolated RNA sample was fully reverse transcribed, so sequencing captured expressed TCRB transcripts. TCRdb keeps only in-frame clones here, not all; method: immunoSEQ multiplex PCR. The sample lists fewer than 65,000 clones, roughly three fifths occurring once. Sequencing input: Tregs from blood. The receptors here all came from a woman between 18 and 30 years old in good health.

The chain uses TRBV7-8 and TRBJ1-5, with a weak D call TRBD1 (5 bases). The CDR3 contains 14 residues. V lost 0 bases and J 5 bases, leaving 8 bases between the germline ends. CDR1 SGHVS and CDR2 FQNEAQ come from the germline V gene. As DNA, the CDR3 is TGTGCCAGCAGCTTAGCTTGGGGGGATCAGCCCCAGCATTTT. Its translation is CASSLAWGDQPQHF.

This clone turned up a few times. The rearrangement links TRBV28 to TRBJ2-1; TRBD1 might be the D (5 bases). The CDR3 runs to 11 residues. CDR1 and CDR2 from the germline V gene are MDHEN and SYDVKM. Trimming left V 5 bases short and J 15 bases short, with 14 bases between. CDR3 sequence (DNA): TGTGCCAGCAGTCAGGGCCAACTCTGGTTCTTC. Protein product: CASSQGQLWFF.

The chain uses TRBV30 and TRBJ1-5; D not certain. V dropped 1 base and J dropped 9 bases, with 13 bases sitting between them. There are 13 residues in the CDR3. Germline V gene lookup returns CDR1 GTSNPN and CDR2 SVGIG (reference sequence). The CDR3 is CAWSASAGVPQHF. CDR3 nucleotide sequence: TGTGCCTGGAGTGCCTCGGCAGGCGTGCCCCAGCATTTT.

The gene calls are TRBV4-3 and TRBJ2-5; 9 bases align to TRBD2. The DNA end lines up better with TRBJ2-7; the J call may be wrong. The length of the CDR3 is 17 residues. Per germline, CDR1 LGHNA and CDR2 YSLEER. The CDR3 is CASSQGFASGATYEQYF. The CDR3 nucleotides are TGCGCCAGCAGCCAGGGTTTCGCTAGCGGGGCGACCTACGAGCAGTACTTC.

This rearrangement joins TRBV6-1 to TRBJ1-5; weak D call: TRBD1 (5 bases). The CDR3 sequence is 16 residues long. Germline V gene lookup returns CDR1 MNHNS and CDR2 SASEGT. Trimming cost V 4 bases and J 2 bases, with 15 bases left between them. CDR3 in amino acids: CASSARQGGGNQPQHF. Written as DNA, the CDR3 is TGTGCCAGCAGTGCTCGGCAGGGAGGAGGCAATCAGCCCCAGCATTTT.

The chain uses TRBV29-1 and TRBJ2-5; the match to TRBD2 covers 10 bases. The J call may be mistaken, given a closer DNA end match to TRBJ2-7. CDR1 and CDR2 from the germline V gene are SQVTM and ANQGSEA. The CDR3 length is 14 residues. The CDR3 DNA follows: TGCAGCGCCCGGGGGTGGACTAGCGGTTACGAGCAGTACTTC. Translating it yields CSARGWTSGYEQYF.

This clone turned up a few times. V usage is TRBV29-1 and J usage is TRBJ1-2; 7 nucleotides match TRBD1. CDR3 length: 12 residues. Per the germline V gene, CDR1 is SQVTM and CDR2 is ANQGSEA. V gave up 4 bases and J gave up 4 bases; unmatched junction bases: 3. The CDR3 reads CSVAAGGYGYTF. CDR3 bases: TGCAGCGTTGCGGCAGGGGGCTATGGCTACACCTTC.

This clone was counted only a few times. This chain joins TRBV6-4 and TRBJ1-4; D call uncertain. Germline V lookup: CDR1 MRHNA, CDR2 SNTAGT. The CDR3 is made up of 13 amino acids. Between the trimmed V and J ends, which lost 2 bases and 7 bases, there was a span of 8 bases. CDR3 sequence: CASSDEVGEKLFF. Written as DNA, the CDR3 is TGTGCCAGCAGTGACGAGGTCGGTGAAAAACTGTTTTTT.

The V call is TRBV28, the J call TRBJ1-2, with D perhaps matching TRBD1 (5 bases). Germline values: CDR1 MDHEN, CDR2 SYDVKM. The CDR3 runs to 14 residues. The V and J ends lost 3 bases and 2 bases respectively, with 10 bases between them. CDR3 DNA: TGTGCCAGCAGTTTTGCCAGGGTCAACTATGGCTACACCTTC. Protein product: CASSFARVNYGYTF.

This clone was seen a few times. V usage is TRBV4-1 and J usage is TRBJ1-2; 9 bases match TRBD1. The ends lost 1 base at V and 8 bases at J; junction bases unmatched: 11. The germline CDR1 and CDR2 sequences are MGHRA and YSYEKL. The CDR3 is 16 amino acids. The CDR3 sequence is CASSQGRTGVSEGYTF. The CDR3 DNA sequence: TGCGCCAGCAGCCAAGGGAGGACAGGGGTGTCGGAAGGCTACACCTTC.

The chain has TRBV5-1 and TRBJ2-2, with D perhaps TRBD2 (6 bases). Germline V gene sequence: CDR1 SGHRS, CDR2 YFSETQ. V lost 6 bases and J 6 bases, leaving 15 bases between the germline ends. The CDR3 sequence is 14 residues long. CDR3 sequence (DNA): TGCGCCAGCATGGGCGGGGAGAAGGCCGGGGAGCTGTTTTTT. Encoded protein: CASMGGEKAGELFF. Full variable domain (rest looked up from reference TRBV5-1 and TRBJ2-2): KAGVTQTPRYLIKTRGQQVTLSCSPISGHRSVSWYQQTPGQGLQFLFEYFSETQRNKGNFPGRFSGRQFSNSRSEMNVSTLELGDSALYLCASMGGEKAGELFFGEGSRLTVL.

This clone was seen a few times. The rearrangement uses TRBV4-2 and TRBJ2-5, with D hard to call. The CDR3 is made up of 15 amino acids. CDR1 LGHNA and CDR2 YNFKEQ come from the germline V gene. V dropped 0 bases and J dropped 4 bases, with 12 bases sitting between them. In nucleotides, the CDR3 is TGTGCCAGCAGCCAAGATTTAGCAATCCCAGAGACCCAGTACTTC. Residues: CASSQDLAIPETQYF.

There are a few counts of this clone. This CDR3 reads CASSGLGAGYTF. The CDR3 nucleotides read TGTGCCAGCAGTGGGCTTGGGGCTGGCTACACCTTC. The chain joins TRBV6-6 to TRBJ1-2; tentatively, D is TRBD1 (5 bases). The CDR3 is made up of 12 amino acids. Trimming cost V 5 bases and J 7 bases, with 11 bases left between them. Germline assignment: CDR1 MNHNY and CDR2 SVGAGI (reference sequence).

This chain uses TRBV10-3 with TRBJ1-2; maybe TRBD1 (6 bases). Germline lookup yields CDR1 ENHRY and CDR2 SYGVKD. The V gene lost 4 bases and the J gene lost 0 bases, with 12 bases spanning the gap. The CDR3 runs to 15 residues. CDR3 loop: CAISAYGQSNYGYTF. CDR3 nucleotides: TGTGCCATCAGTGCGTACGGACAGTCTAACTATGGCTACACCTTC.

This chain connects TRBV19 to TRBJ1-5, with D possibly matching TRBD1 (6 bases). This CDR3 has 15 residues. V lost 9 bases, J lost 3 bases, and 18 bases lay in between. Germline V lookup: CDR1 LNHDA, CDR2 SQIVND (reference sequence). This CDR3 reads CASRRGGIPNQPQHF. For the CDR3, the DNA is TGTGCCAGCAGGCGGGGGGGCATCCCCAATCAGCCCCAGCATTTT.

This chain connects TRBV5-1 to TRBJ2-3, with a possible D match to TRBD1 (5 bases). From germline, CDR1 is SGHRS and CDR2 YFSETQ. Trimming took 4 bases from V and 4 from J, leaving 10 bases between them. This CDR3 contains 13 residues. The DNA for the CDR3 is TGCGCCAGCAGCCCCTTAGGGGCAGATACGCAGTATTTT. Protein: CASSPLGADTQYF.

The gene calls are TRBV7-2 and TRBJ2-3; D is possibly TRBD1 (5 bases). Germline CDR1 reads SGHTA; CDR2 reads FQGNSA. CDR3 size: 14 residues. The V end lost 5 bases, the J end lost 0 bases, and 9 bases lay between the germline ends. In DNA form, the CDR3 reads TGTGCCAGCAGCCGCAGGGCTAGCACAGATACGCAGTATTTT. This codes for CASSRRASTDTQYF.

The V call is TRBV18, the J call TRBJ2-2; 7 bases line up with TRBD1. Germline-derived CDR1 and CDR2 are KGHSH and LQKENI. V was clipped by 6 bases and J by 2 bases; unmatched bases: 9. This CDR3 comprises 16 residues. CDR3 loop: CASSGLRQGNTGELFF. In nucleotides, the CDR3 is TGTGCCAGCTCGGGCCTCAGACAGGGAAACACCGGGGAGCTGTTTTTT.

The V gene is TRBV5-1, the J gene TRBJ2-2, with 8 bases matching TRBD1. This CDR3 region has 18 residues. Germline values: CDR1 SGHRS, CDR2 YFSETQ. V was clipped by 9 bases and J by 4 bases; unmatched bases: 20. The CDR3 is CATSPTGAGQGPTGELFF. The CDR3 nucleotides are TGCGCCACCTCTCCAACCGGCGCCGGACAGGGCCCCACCGGGGAGCTGTTTTTT.

The rearrangement uses TRBV19 and TRBJ2-5, with D tentatively TRBD1 (6 bases). Germline CDR1 reads LNHDA; CDR2 reads SQIVND (reference sequence). The CDR3 is 16 amino acids. V was shortened by 1 base and J by 5 bases, with 17 bases between the two germline ends. CDR3 nucleotides: TGTGCCAGTAGTATAGTCCACAGGGACCGCGGGGAGACCCAGTACTTC. Translation gives CASSIVHRDRGETQYF.

In DNA form, the CDR3 reads TGCGCCAGCAGCCGCGGACAGGGTCTCTCCTACGAGCAGTACTTC. Translation gives CASSRGQGLSYEQYF. The chain couples TRBV4-1 to TRBJ2-5; 8 bases fit TRBD1. The DNA end favors TRBJ2-7, so the J call may be wrong. Germline V gene data show CDR1 as MGHRA and CDR2 as YSYEKL. The length of the CDR3 is 15 residues.

The V and J genes are TRBV6-1 and TRBJ2-7, with 8 bases matching TRBD1. From germline, CDR1 is MNHNS and CDR2 SASEGT. Trimming took 5 bases from V and 3 from J; bases not matched to a gene: 6. The CDR3 covers 14 residues. This CDR3 is CASSSLGQGYEQYF. Here the CDR3 DNA reads TGTGCCAGCAGTTCGCTCGGACAGGGCTACGAGCAGTACTTC.

This CDR3 reads CASSLGQGQETQYF. The CDR3 DNA reads as TGCGCCAGCAGCTTGGGACAGGGTCAAGAGACCCAGTACTTC. The chain has TRBV5-1 and TRBJ2-5; 7 positions match TRBD1. Germline V CDR1 and CDR2: SGHRS, YFSETQ. With 0 bases clipped from V and 2 bases from J, the junction kept 1 base outside the gene matches. The CDR3 loop spans 14 amino acids.

The chain has TRBV29-1 and TRBJ1-1, with a possible D match to TRBD1 (6 bases). CDR1 and CDR2 from the germline V gene are SQVTM and ANQGSEA. V lost 5 bases and J 3 bases, leaving 13 bases between the germline ends. This CDR3 contains 13 residues. The CDR3 nucleotides are TGCAGCGTTTTGGGGGCGCTGGACACTGAAGCTTTCTTT. It is translated as CSVLGALDTEAFF.

This clone was found a few times. The V gene is TRBV5-5, the J gene TRBJ1-2; D is undetermined. V was cut by 0 bases and J by 5 bases, with 11 bases left in between. The CDR3 contains 14 residues. CDR1 SGHKS and CDR2 YYEKEE come from the germline V gene (reference sequence). CDR3: CASSLVESKYGYTF. The DNA for the CDR3 is TGTGCCAGCAGCTTGGTCGAGTCGAAGTATGGCTACACCTTC.

This rearrangement joins TRBV7-2 to TRBJ2-7; D is uncertain. The CDR3 spans 12 residues. Trimming stripped 5 bases from V and 0 bases from J, with 5 bases between. CDR1 and CDR2 (germline): SGHTA, FQGNSA. As DNA, the CDR3 is TGTGCCAGCAGCGCGATCTCCTACGAGCAGTACTTC. It is translated as CASSAISYEQYF.

This clone was counted only a few times. The junction differs from germline at one of its ends, possibly a read error. V is TRBV6-5 and J is TRBJ1-3, with D unresolved. This CDR3 contains 12 residues. The germline V gene has CDR1 MNHEY and CDR2 SVGAGI. CDR3 amino acids: CASSYGGDTIYF. The CDR3 DNA follows: TGTGCCAGCAGTTACGGTGGAGACACCATATATTTT.

V usage is TRBV5-1 and J usage is TRBJ1-1; D is uncertain. The CDR3 runs 11 residues. Germline V gives CDR1 SGHRS, CDR2 YFSETQ. V lost 0 bases, J lost 8 bases, and 5 bases lay in between. For the CDR3, the DNA is TGCGCCAGCAGCTTGGCGGGAGAAGCTTTCTTT. Protein: CASSLAGEAFF.